This T cell receptor beta chain was recovered during a study of STAT3 mutations in large granular lymphocyte leukemia. Turning to the study itself: Roughly half of the longitudinally sequenced T-LGLL patients carried detectable canonical activating STAT3 mutations. Study results and limitations: At least one immunodominant TCR beta clonotype appeared in every T-cell large granular lymphocyte leukemia patient. In some patients, a small highly pathogenic clone possibly went undetected. After therapy, about 35% of the 18 patients switched clonotypes, all new clones STAT3 wild type.

As concerns this clone: Antigen: not known.

CDR3 length: 16 amino acids. TCRbeta libraries averaged around 37,000 productive templates per sample. TCRdb's copy holds only in-frame clones and misses some; the assay was immunoSEQ multiplex PCR. Among more than 25,000 clones listed, over 65% were seen once. The rearrangement joins TRBV21-1 to TRBJ1-5; the table names TRBD1, a call not compared with the DNA. TRBV21-1 counts as a pseudogene. The clonotype originates from a woman aged 50 to 60 with T-cell large granular lymphocyte leukemia. Some clones in this sample may be carry-over from other donors' samples. Sequenced input: peripheral blood mononuclear cells. CDR3 sequence reads: CASSKTQGASVQPQHF. Written as DNA, the CDR3 is TGTGCCAGCAGCAAAACCCAGGGGGCTTCCGTTCAGCCCCAGCATTTT.